One sample yielded the 7 T cell receptor beta chains listed below, sequenced in a study of blood T cell repertoires in COVID-19. Sequencing was performed with immunoSEQ multiplex PCR; in TCRdb, only in-frame clones are kept and a portion is missing. The sample contains roughly 140,000 clones, more than 75% of which appear only once. Sequenced: peripheral blood. These receptors all come from a woman in her fifties or sixties with COVID-19, enrolled during active disease.

The chain couples TRBV3-1 (or the pseudogene TRBV3-2) to TRBJ1-5; 7 bases match TRBD1. Trimming at V came to 1 base and at J to 4 bases, leaving 4 bases not matched to a gene. Germline V CDR1 and CDR2: LGHDT, YNNKEL (reference sequence). CDR3 length: 15 residues. The CDR3 sequence: CASSQVAGGNQPQHF. CDR3 DNA: TGTGCCAGCAGCCAAGTGGCAGGGGGTAATCAGCCCCAGCATTTT.

V gene TRBV19 combines with J gene TRBJ2-7; D is perhaps TRBD2 (5 bases). The V and J ends lost 0 bases and 0 bases respectively, with 12 bases between them. CDR3 size: 16 residues. CDR1 and CDR2 (germline): LNHDA, SQIVND (reference sequence). The CDR3 DNA reads as TGTGCCAGTAGTATAGATCATGGTGGGAGCTCCTACGAGCAGTACTTC. Residues: CASSIDHGGSSYEQYF.

This clone occurred once. V and J are TRBV7-6 and TRBJ1-1, with 7 nucleotides matching TRBD1. The V gene's germline CDR1 is SGHVS and CDR2 FNYEAQ. The CDR3 loop spans 15 amino acids. V dropped 1 base and J dropped 1; count of bases not matched to a gene: 3. The CDR3 region is CASSLVDRANTEAFF. The CDR3 DNA is TGTGCCAGCAGCTTAGTAGACAGGGCGAACACTGAAGCTTTCTTT.

There are a few counts of this clone. The chain couples TRBV6-6 to TRBJ1-5; D is uncertain. Trimming left V 7 bases short and J 2 bases short, with 15 bases between. The CDR3 runs to 15 residues. The germline gives CDR1 MNHNY, CDR2 SVGAGI (reference sequence). The CDR3 sequence: CASTTDMRGNQPQHF. The CDR3 DNA reads as TGTGCCAGCACCACCGATATGAGGGGCAATCAGCCCCAGCATTTT.

The chain carries TRBV29-1 and TRBJ1-1, with 11 positions matching TRBD1. Germline CDR1 and CDR2: SQVTM and ANQGSEA. The CDR3 consists of 14 residues. J gave up 7 bases and V 4 bases, and 8 bases lay outside the gene matches. Here the CDR3 DNA reads TGCAGCGTTGGAGGGACAGGGGGATTCAATGAAGCTTTCTTT. Its translation is CSVGGTGGFNEAFF. The full variable domain, its missing parts supplied by reference TRBV29-1 and TRBJ1-1, is SAVISQKPSRDICQRGTSLTIQCQVDSQVTMMFWYRQQPGQSLTLIATANQGSEATYESGFVIDKFPISRPNLTFSTLTVSNMSPEDSSIYLCSVGGTGGFNEAFFGQGTRLTVV.

V is TRBV3-1 (or the pseudogene TRBV3-2) and J is TRBJ2-3; D may be TRBD2 (6 bases). Germline V gene sequence: CDR1 LGHDT, CDR2 YNNKEL (reference sequence). This CDR3 spans 18 amino acids. V was trimmed by 0 bases and J by 1 base, leaving 17 bases between them. The CDR3 sequence is CASSQEGWRVSGTDTQYF. CDR3 DNA: TGTGCCAGCAGCCAAGAAGGTTGGAGGGTATCTGGCACAGATACGCAGTATTTT.

This clone has only one observation. CDR3 sequence reads: CASSPHRESEAFF. The CDR3 DNA reads as TGTGCCAGCAGCCCCCACAGGGAGTCTGAAGCTTTCTTT. V usage is TRBV9 and J usage is TRBJ1-1; tentatively, D is TRBD1 (6 bases). The CDR3 runs to 13 residues. The germline gives CDR1 SGDLS, CDR2 YYNGEE. V was pared by 4 bases and J by 6 bases, with 13 bases between.